This note documents a single T cell receptor beta chain sequence. As yet, its antigen is unknown. Reduced serum IgG, IgA and/or IgM plus specific antibody deficiency defined CVID. Patients and controls were mostly of Caucasian heritage. This record belongs to a study of T cell clonality in common variable immunodeficiency. Whole-study findings and limits: Authors noted CVID clonality's cause needs subpopulation repertoire sequencing. CVID subjects had higher TCRbeta clonality than healthy controls, most marked in about a third. In common variable immunodeficiency, TCR beta chains reportedly carried fewer deletions and N-nucleotide insertions.

Libraries were prepared by immunoSEQ multiplex PCR; TCRdb keeps only in-frame clonotypes and omits some of them. The sample yields about 20,000 clones, without any singletons. The sequence was obtained from a human donor with common variable immunodeficiency. Sample: peripheral blood mononuclear cells.

The DNA read from the CDR3 is TGTGCCAGCAGCAGGCGACAGGATGCTAATGAAAAA. Translating it yields CASSRRQDANEK. The complete CDR3 reads CASSRRQDANEKLFF. This chain links TRBV7-9 with TRBJ1-4, with D perhaps matching TRBD1 (6 bases). The observed sequence ends 3 residues before the CDR3 terminus, with the missing tail filled in from the germline J gene. Trimming removed 5 bases from V and 3 bases from J, with 13 bases in between. This CDR3 has 15 residues. The germline CDR1 and CDR2 sequences are SEHNR and FQNEAQ (reference sequence).